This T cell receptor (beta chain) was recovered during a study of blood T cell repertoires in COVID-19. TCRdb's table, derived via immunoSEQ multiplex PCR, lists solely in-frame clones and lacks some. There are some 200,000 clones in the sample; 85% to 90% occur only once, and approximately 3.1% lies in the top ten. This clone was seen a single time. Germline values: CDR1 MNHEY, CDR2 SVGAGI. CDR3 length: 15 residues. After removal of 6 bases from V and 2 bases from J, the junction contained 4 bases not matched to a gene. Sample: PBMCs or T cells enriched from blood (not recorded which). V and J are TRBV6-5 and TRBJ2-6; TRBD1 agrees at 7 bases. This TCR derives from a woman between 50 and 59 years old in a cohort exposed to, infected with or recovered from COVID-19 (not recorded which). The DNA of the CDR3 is TGTGCCAGCAGCCGAGACAGGGCTGGGGCCAACGTCCTGACTTTC. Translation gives CASSRDRAGANVLTF.